The 16 T cell receptor beta chains below come from one sample, sequenced in a study of blood T cell repertoires in COVID-19. Clones were read by immunoSEQ multiplex PCR, and TCRdb kept only the in-frame ones, dropping some. The sample yields 150,000 to 190,000 clones, 76% seen once. Input material: peripheral blood. These receptor sequences come from a woman older than 75 with acute or convalescent COVID-19.

The chain combines TRBV19 with TRBJ1-3; 11 nucleotides line up with TRBD1. V lost 7 bases to trimming and J lost 4 bases; unmatched junction nucleotides: 6. This CDR3 spans 15 amino acids. Germline V gives CDR1 LNHDA, CDR2 SQIVND (reference sequence). The CDR3 region is CASTGQGAKGNTIYF. For the CDR3, the DNA is TGTGCCAGTACCGGACAGGGGGCGAAAGGAAACACCATATATTTT.

This clone was detected a few times. The V gene is TRBV7-9, the J gene TRBJ1-4; tentative D call: TRBD1 (5 bases). V gave up 3 bases and J gave up 2 bases, with 10 bases separating them. The CDR3 sequence is 15 residues long. The germline gives CDR1 SEHNR, CDR2 FQNEAQ (reference sequence). The CDR3 DNA follows: TGTGCCAGCAGCTTGGGGGGACGCACTAATGAAAAACTGTTTTTT. It encodes CASSLGGRTNEKLFF.

V gene TRBV6-5 combines with J gene TRBJ1-5; TRBD1 matches 9 bases. This CDR3 comprises 13 residues. Germline CDR1 reads MNHEY; CDR2 reads SVGAGI. J gave up 5 bases and V 8 bases, and 4 bases lay outside the gene matches. The CDR3 DNA reads TGTGCCAGCGCGAGGACAGGGGATCAGCCCCAGCATTTT. This translates into CASARTGDQPQHF.

The chain couples TRBV5-6 to TRBJ1-2; TRBD1 matches at 12 bases. The germline V gene has CDR1 SGHDT and CDR2 YYEEEE. CDR3 length: 17 amino acids. V dropped 3 bases and J dropped 2; count of bases not matched to a gene: 8. The chain's CDR3 is CASSWLGQGASNYGYTF. The CDR3, as DNA: TGTGCCAGCAGCTGGTTGGGACAGGGGGCCTCCAACTATGGCTACACCTTC.

This rearrangement joins TRBV2 to TRBJ1-2; no firm D call. Germline loops: CDR1 SNHLY, CDR2 FYNNEI. CDR3 length: 14 residues. Trimming left V 2 bases short and J 0 bases short, with 7 bases between. The CDR3 sequence: CASSEQAPNYGYTF. The CDR3 DNA reads TGTGCCAGCAGTGAACAGGCACCTAACTATGGCTACACCTTC.

This rearrangement joins TRBV4-2 to TRBJ1-5; TRBD1 matches 9 bases. This CDR3 is 18 amino acids long. V lost 0 bases to trimming and J lost 6 bases; unmatched junction nucleotides: 12. The V gene's germline CDR1 is LGHNA and CDR2 YNFKEQ. Here the CDR3 DNA reads TGTGCCAGCAGCCAAGATGTACAGGGGGCGACGCATCGTCAGCCCCAGCATTTT. Residues: CASSQDVQGATHRQPQHF.

The gene calls are TRBV5-1 and TRBJ1-1; the D gene is possibly TRBD1 (5 bases). This CDR3 spans 14 amino acids. CDR1 and CDR2 (germline): SGHRS, YFSETQ. The V and J ends lost 2 bases and 4 bases respectively, with 12 bases between them. The CDR3 region is CASSLTGGVTEAFF. The DNA for the CDR3 is TGCGCCAGCAGCTTAACAGGAGGGGTCACTGAAGCTTTCTTT.

This chain links TRBV9 with TRBJ2-7; the D is unclear. The ends were cut back, 0 bases at V and 0 bases at J, with 7 bases in the middle. This CDR3 comprises 14 residues. CDR1 and CDR2 from the germline V gene are SGDLS and YYNGEE. The CDR3 region has the DNA TGTGCCAGCAGCGTAGATCCCAGCTCCTACGAGCAGTACTTC. Translated: CASSVDPSSYEQYF.

The chain has TRBV4-3 and TRBJ2-3; 15 bases are a match to TRBD2. Germline loops: CDR1 LGHNA, CDR2 YSLEER. After removal of 0 bases from V and 6 bases from J, the junction contained 13 bases not matched to a gene. This CDR3 has 20 residues. For the CDR3, the DNA is TGCGCCAGCAGCCAAGATGTCGCTATTCTCGGGACTAGCGGGGGGGATACGCAGTATTTT. Encoded protein: CASSQDVAILGTSGGDTQYF.

This clone was counted a single time. The chain is built from TRBV12-3 or TRBV12-4 and TRBJ1-3, with D perhaps TRBD1 (5 bases). V lost 6 bases and J 8 bases, leaving 11 bases between the germline ends. CDR3 length: 12 amino acids. CDR3 protein: CASSPQGYTIYF. The CDR3 bases are TGTGCCAGCAGCCCTCAGGGCTACACCATATATTTT.

The chain recombines TRBV27 with TRBJ2-2, with TRBD1 matching 7 bases. Trimming removed 8 bases from V and 0 bases from J; junction bases left unmatched: 6. CDR1 and CDR2 from the germline V gene are MNHEY and SMNVEV (reference sequence). This CDR3 spans 15 amino acids. DNA of the CDR3: TGTGCCAGCCGTCAAGGGGGCGCGAACACCGGGGAGCTGTTTTTT. It is translated as CASRQGGANTGELFF.

The chain carries TRBV5-5 and TRBJ2-3; possible D gene TRBD1, 6 bases. V was clipped by 3 bases and J by 0 bases, with 8 bases between them. The CDR3 is 14 residues long. Germline CDR1 SGHKS, CDR2 YYEKEE (reference sequence). The CDR3 DNA sequence: TGTGCCAGCAGCTGGACAGCCAGCACAGATACGCAGTATTTT. This sequence encodes CASSWTASTDTQYF. Full variable domain (remainder filled in from reference TRBV5-5 and TRBJ2-3): DAGVTQSPTHLIKTRGQQVTLRCSPISGHKSVSWYQQVLGQGPQFIFQYYEKEERGRGNFPDRFSARQFPNYSSELNVNALLLGDSALYLCASSWTASTDTQYFGPGTRLTVL.

V and J are TRBV11-1 and TRBJ2-7, with TRBD1 matching 8 bases. Losses at the gene ends were 4 bases for V and 4 bases for J; bases not matched to a gene: 6. The length of the CDR3 is 14 residues. Germline V CDR1 and CDR2: SGHAT, FQDESV (reference sequence). CDR3 protein: CASSSGGLGYEQYF. DNA of the CDR3: TGTGCCAGCAGCTCAGGGGGCTTGGGTTACGAGCAGTACTTC.

This clone was observed a handful of times. The chain recombines TRBV21-1 with TRBJ2-7; the table's D call, TRBD1, has no DNA check behind it. TRBV21-1 constitutes a pseudogene. The CDR3 is 15 amino acids. CDR3 sequence: CASSKVASSAYEQYF. The CDR3 DNA sequence: TGTGCCAGCAGCAAAGTTGCCTCCTCAGCCTACGAGCAGTACTTC.

V gene TRBV7-2 combines with J gene TRBJ1-2; D is unclear. The CDR3 has 11 amino acids. V gave up 5 bases and J gave up 8 bases, with 9 bases separating them. The V gene's germline CDR1 is SGHTA and CDR2 FQGNSA. In DNA form, the CDR3 reads TGTGCCAGCAGCGCAGATGAAGGCTACACCTTC. Encoded protein: CASSADEGYTF.

The chain is built from TRBV12-5 and TRBJ1-5; D gene uncertain. The ends were cut back, 7 bases at V and 0 bases at J, with 16 bases in the middle. CDR1 LGHNT and CDR2 FRNRAP come from the germline V gene. The CDR3 extends over 16 amino acids. The CDR3 spells CASAEGGVLSNQPQHF. The CDR3 bases are TGTGCTAGTGCCGAGGGTGGGGTCCTTAGCAATCAGCCCCAGCATTTT.